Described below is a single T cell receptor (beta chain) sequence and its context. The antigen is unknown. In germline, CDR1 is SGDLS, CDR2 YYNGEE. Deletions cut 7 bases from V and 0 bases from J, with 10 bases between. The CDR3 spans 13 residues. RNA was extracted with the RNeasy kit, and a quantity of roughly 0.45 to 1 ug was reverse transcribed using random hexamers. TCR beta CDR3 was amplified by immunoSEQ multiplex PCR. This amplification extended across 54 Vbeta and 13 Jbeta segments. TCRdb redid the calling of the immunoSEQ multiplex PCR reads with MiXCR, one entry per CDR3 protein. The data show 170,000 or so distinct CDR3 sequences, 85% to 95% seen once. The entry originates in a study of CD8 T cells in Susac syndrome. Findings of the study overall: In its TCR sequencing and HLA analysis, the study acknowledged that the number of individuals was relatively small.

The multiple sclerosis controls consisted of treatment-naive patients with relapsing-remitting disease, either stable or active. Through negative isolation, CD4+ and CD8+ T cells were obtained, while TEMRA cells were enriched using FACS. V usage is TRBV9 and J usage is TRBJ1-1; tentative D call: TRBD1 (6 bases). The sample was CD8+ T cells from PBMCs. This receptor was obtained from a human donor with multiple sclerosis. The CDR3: CASGGGLNTEAFF. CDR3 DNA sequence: TGTGCCAGCGGAGGGGGGCTGAACACTGAAGCTTTCTTT.